A single T cell receptor (beta chain) is shown here with its context. What it binds is unknown. This sample is drawn from a study of molecular identifiers for immune sequencing clone quantification. General study results and limits: Jurkat TCR RNA from one cell was spiked into approximately 930,000 naive cells, and it was reportedly detectable there.

A CD8+CD4-CCR7+CD45RA+ gate was used to sort naive CD8 T cells. This CDR3 is built from 15 residues. Germline V CDR1 and CDR2: LGHNA, YNFKEQ. The V end lost 3 bases, the J end lost 5 bases, and 15 bases lay between the germline ends. Each CDR3 protein gets one entry after TCRdb re-called the PCR reads with MiXCR. The profile shows around 40,000 distinct CDR3 sequences, over 15% of them singletons. The V gene is TRBV4-2, the J gene TRBJ2-3; maybe TRBD2 (6 bases). Sequenced sample: naive CD8+ T cells from blood, with Jurkat cell RNA spiked in. Stated subset: FACS-sorted CD8+CD4-CCR7+CD45RA+ naive T cells. The source is a human donor in good health. Some libraries in this study had Jurkat cell RNA spiked in. The CDR3: CASSQGTQTGDTQYF. The CDR3 DNA reads as TGTGCCAGCAGCCAGGGGACTCAAACAGGAGATACGCAGTATTTT.